This TCR beta chain was sequenced during a study of precursors of human CD4 cytotoxic T cells listed by TCRdb under 2018. A note on the overall study: CD4+ memory subsets from more than twelve donors in total were covered by the bulk TCR-seq analysis. TCR-seq analysis of 13 to 15 donors yielded TCRalpha and TCRbeta chain sequences (table S7).

To test whether a precursor-effector relationship exists among CD4 cytotoxic T cells, bulk UMI-based TCR sequencing was run on four sorted CD4+ memory subsets: TCM, TEM, IL-7Rhigh TEMRA, and IL-7R- TEMRA. The cells came from peripheral blood mononuclear cells that had been isolated from human blood. Reads for this sample came from an Illumina MiSeq. The study's processing was this. Repertoire diversity was measured with the Shannon-Wiener index computed in VDJtools. A TCRbeta clonotype was considered expanded if its clonotype frequency was 3 or more. Through fastp at Q25 and MiXCR, TCRdb rebuilt clones from the public reads, retaining in-frame beta chains. Entries that share a CDR3 protein sequence are merged under the most common genes and DNA. The V and J calls shown here were made by TCRdb, not taken from the authors' results. The sample table shows around 780 distinct CDR3 sequences, and about a fifth are seen once. Approximately 9.6% of the sample is in the top ten clones.

There are a few counts of this clonotype. Its antigen target is currently unknown. It has no much larger one-base neighbor in the sample; base qualities were not kept. Study-wide findings and limitations: Some bulk TCR-seq comparisons included only 13 of the 14 donors, suggesting not every subset was available for every donor. Expanded effector clonotypes made up a larger fraction of IL-7Rhigh TEMRA clonotypes than of TEM or TCM clonotypes. The limitation that the direction of differentiation between precursor and effector cells cannot be definitively established by a human observational design was noted by the authors. More restricted TCR repertoires, with lower diversity and more expanded clonotypes, were shown by IL-7Rhigh and IL-7R- TEMRA subsets than by TCM and TEM subsets.

The sample consisted of memory CD4+ T cells from blood (PBMCs). The source of this sequence is a human donor in good health.

At the DNA level, the sequence is TGTGCCAGCAGTGAAGAGGGCCTAGGGAACACAGATACGCAGTATTTT. It is translated as CASSEEGLGNTDTQYF. The V gene is TRBV2 and the J gene is TRBJ2-3, with the D segment identity uncertain. CDR1 and CDR2 (SNHLY, FYNNEI) derive from the germline V gene. Including cysteine and phenylalanine, the CDR3 has 16 amino acids. This entry keeps only the CDR3 DNA: 48 bases, framed from base 1. V loses 1 base, J loses 2 bases, and the germline ends lie 13 bases apart.